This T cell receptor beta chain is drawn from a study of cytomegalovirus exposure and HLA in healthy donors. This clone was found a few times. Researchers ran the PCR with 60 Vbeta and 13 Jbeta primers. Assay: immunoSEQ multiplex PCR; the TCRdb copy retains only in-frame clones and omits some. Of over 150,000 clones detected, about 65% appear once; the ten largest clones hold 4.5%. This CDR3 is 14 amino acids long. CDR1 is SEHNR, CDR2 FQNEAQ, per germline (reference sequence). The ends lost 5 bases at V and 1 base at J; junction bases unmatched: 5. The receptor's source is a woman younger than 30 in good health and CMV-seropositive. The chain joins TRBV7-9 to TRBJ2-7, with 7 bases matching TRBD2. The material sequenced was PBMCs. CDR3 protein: CASSPSGASYEQYF. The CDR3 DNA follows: TGTGCCAGCAGCCCAAGCGGGGCGTCCTACGAGCAGTACTTC. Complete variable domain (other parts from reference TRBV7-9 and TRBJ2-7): DTGVSQNPRHKITKRGQNVTFRCDPISEHNRLYWYRQTLGQGPEFLTYFQNEAQLEKSRLLSDRFSAERPKGSFSTLEIQRTEQGDSAMYLCASSPSGASYEQYFGPGTRLTVT.